Below are 27 T cell receptor beta chains sequenced from a single sample in a study of blood T cell repertoires in COVID-19. Clones were read by immunoSEQ multiplex PCR, and TCRdb kept only the in-frame ones, dropping some. This table has 200,000 to 300,000 clones, approximately 88% appearing once. The source material was PBMCs or T cells enriched from blood (not recorded which). The receptors were gathered from a woman in her thirties or forties with acute COVID-19.

This rearrangement joins TRBV5-8 to TRBJ1-4; the D gene is possibly TRBD1 (5 bases). Looked up from germline, CDR1 is SGHTS and CDR2 is YDEGEE. V lost 4 bases, J lost 7 bases, and 20 bases lay in between. CDR3 length equals 16 residues. The DNA of the CDR3 is TGTGCCAGCAGCCCCCACGGGGGGGGACGGGGTGAAAAACTGTTTTTT. The encoded protein is CASSPHGGGRGEKLFF. Drawing the rest from reference TRBV5-8 and TRBJ1-4, the complete variable domain is EAGVTQSPTHLIKTRGQQATLRCSPISGHTSVYWYQQALGLGLQFLLWYDEGEERNRGNFPPRFSGRQFPNYSSELNVNALELEDSALYLCASSPHGGGRGEKLFFGSGTQLSVL.

This sequence joins TRBV7-3 and TRBJ2-1, with 15 bases fitting TRBD2. The germline CDR1 and CDR2 sequences are SGHTA and FQGTGA. The CDR3 runs 18 residues. V was pared by 4 bases and J by 5 bases, with 9 bases of the junction left unmatched. The CDR3 protein is CASSSGLAGGHGDNEQFF. The CDR3 DNA reads as TGTGCCAGCAGCTCCGGACTAGCGGGAGGGCATGGGGACAATGAGCAGTTCTTC.

This clone appeared a single time. The junction shows a germline mismatch at one end, possibly a read error. The chain uses TRBV30 and TRBJ1-1; TRBD1 matches at 10 bases. The germline gives CDR1 GTSNPN, CDR2 SVGIG (reference sequence). This CDR3 spans 16 amino acids. CDR3 amino acids: CAWSGGQGLMNTEAFF. The DNA of the CDR3 is TGTGCCTGGAGTGGGGGACAGGGGCTGATGAACACTGAAGCTTTTTTT. The whole variable domain, filled in from reference TRBV30 and TRBJ1-1, reads SQTIHQWPATLVQPVGSPLSLECTVEGTSNPNLYWYRQAAGRGLQLLFYSVGIGQISSEVPQNLSASRPQDRQFILSSKKLLLSDSGFYLCAWSGGQGLMNTEAFFGQGTRLTVV.

The chain couples TRBV7-9 to TRBJ1-1, with 7 bases fitting TRBD1. The CDR3 extends over 12 amino acids. From germline, CDR1 is SEHNR and CDR2 FQNEAQ (reference sequence). Trimming took 0 bases from V and 10 from J; bases not matched to a gene: 2. The CDR3 is CASSLARQGAFF. CDR3 in DNA: TGTGCCAGCAGCTTAGCAAGACAGGGAGCTTTCTTT.

CDR3 region: CASSQFEYYHEQFF. Here the CDR3 DNA reads TGCGCCAGCAGTCAATTTGAGTATTACCATGAGCAGTTCTTC. The J gene is TRBJ2-1, the V gene TRBV23-1; no clear D. TRBV23-1 is annotated as an ORF whose role is uncertain. The CDR3 runs to 14 residues. The V gene lost 1 base and the J gene lost 8 bases, with 12 bases spanning the gap.

The V call is TRBV28, the J call TRBJ2-3, with TRBD2 as a possible D gene (6 bases). The CDR3 sequence is 17 residues long. V was pared by 3 bases and J by 3 bases, with 19 bases between. From germline, CDR1 is MDHEN and CDR2 SYDVKM. The DNA of the CDR3 is TGTGCCAGCAGTTTGGTTTCGGTAGCTGGGGGGACAGATACGCAGTATTTT. Translation gives CASSLVSVAGGTDTQYF. Based on the CDR3 plus reference TRBV28 and TRBJ2-3, the full variable domain is DVKVTQSSRYLVKRTGEKVFLECVQDMDHENMFWYRQDPGLGLRLIYFSYDVKMKEKGDIPEGYSVSREKKERFSLILESASTNQTSMYLCASSLVSVAGGTDTQYFGPGTRLTVL.

The chain uses TRBV7-9 and TRBJ2-3; possibly TRBD1 for D (5 bases). The CDR3 contains 14 residues. Per the germline V gene, CDR1 is SEHNR and CDR2 is FQNEAQ (reference sequence). V lost 1 base, J lost 4 bases, and 9 bases lay in between. The CDR3, as DNA: TGTGCCAGCAGCTTAGGATCCAGGGCAGATACGCAGTATTTT. Amino acid sequence: CASSLGSRADTQYF.

The rearrangement links TRBV6-2 or TRBV6-3 to TRBJ2-7; 9 nucleotides line up with TRBD2. Germline CDR1 is MNHEY and CDR2 is SVGEGT. V was clipped by 1 base and J by 3 bases; unmatched bases: 16. The CDR3 spans 19 residues. CDR3 nucleotide sequence: TGTGCCAGCAGTTACTACCAACCATTAGCGGGAGTCTCAGGCTACGAGCAGTACTTC. The encoded protein is CASSYYQPLAGVSGYEQYF.

V and J are TRBV11-2 and TRBJ1-2, with D perhaps matching TRBD1 (6 bases). This CDR3 has 17 residues. The germline V and J ends were trimmed by 6 bases and 2 bases, with 22 bases remaining between them. From germline, CDR1 is SGHAT and CDR2 FQNNGV. As DNA, the CDR3 is TGTGCCAGCAGGTCACCCGGGAGGGGGGAAGGGAACTATGGCTACACCTTC. Translating it yields CASRSPGRGEGNYGYTF.

The chain recombines TRBV11-3 with TRBJ2-1, with 9 nucleotides matching TRBD2. With V trimmed by 8 bases and J by 7 bases, 9 bases remained unmatched. Germline CDR1 is SGHNT and CDR2 is YENEEA. This CDR3 spans 14 amino acids. The CDR3 spells CASQREEGLNEQFF. The CDR3 coding sequence is TGTGCCAGCCAGCGGGAGGAGGGGTTGAATGAGCAGTTCTTC.

The chain's CDR3 is CASSLGTSGTNQETQYF. The CDR3 DNA is TGTGCCAGCAGCTTAGGAACTAGCGGGACCAACCAAGAGACCCAGTACTTC. The chain employs TRBV7-9 and TRBJ2-5; 10 nucleotides line up with TRBD2. This CDR3 contains 17 residues. J gave up 0 bases and V 1 base, and 5 bases lay outside the gene matches. CDR1 is SEHNR, CDR2 FQNEAQ, per germline (reference sequence).

The rearrangement joins TRBV5-4 to TRBJ1-1, with D perhaps matching TRBD1 (6 bases). The CDR3 loop spans 15 amino acids. Trimming took 2 bases from V and 5 from J, leaving 16 bases between them. Germline CDR1 SGHNT, CDR2 YYREEE (reference sequence). CDR3 coding DNA: TGTGCCAGCAGCTTCCCCGGGGCACAGGGTACTGAAGCTTTCTTT. Residues: CASSFPGAQGTEAFF. Combining the CDR3 with reference TRBV5-4 and TRBJ1-1 gives the whole variable domain ETGVTQSPTHLIKTRGQQVTLRCSSQSGHNTVSWYQQALGQGPQFIFQYYREEENGRGNFPPRFSGLQFPNYSSELNVNALELDDSALYLCASSFPGAQGTEAFFGQGTRLTVV.

The rearrangement links TRBV4-3 to TRBJ2-1, with TRBD2 matching 10 bases. CDR1 LGHNA and CDR2 YSLEER come from the germline V gene. The J segment lost 9 bases and the V segment lost 6 bases, leaving 17 bases of the junction unmatched. The CDR3 covers 17 residues. CDR3 sequence (DNA): TGCGCCAGCAGTCCGGAGCCTCCCGGGACTAGCGTTGGTGAGCAGTTCTTC. Protein product: CASSPEPPGTSVGEQFF.

The CDR3 sequence: CASSLTKPTDTQYF. CDR3 sequence (DNA): TGCGCCAGCAGCTTAACCAAGCCCACAGATACGCAGTATTTT. The rearrangement links TRBV5-1 to TRBJ2-3, with unresolved D. Trimming took off 2 bases at V and 2 bases at J, with 9 bases between the two ends. CDR3 length: 14 amino acids. Germline CDR1 and CDR2: SGHRS and YFSETQ.

This clone was recorded a few times. J is TRBJ2-7 and V is TRBV6-6; D is perhaps TRBD1 (6 bases). V gave up 5 bases and J gave up 3 bases, with 23 bases separating them. The length of the CDR3 is 17 residues. Germline V gene data show CDR1 as MNHNY and CDR2 as SVGAGI (reference sequence). The CDR3 DNA reads as TGTGCCAGCAGTCCCCTCGTATCCGGGACAACCTTCTACGAGCAGTACTTC. Amino acids: CASSPLVSGTTFYEQYF.

The rearrangement uses TRBV11-3 and TRBJ1-1; tentative D call: TRBD1 (5 bases). The CDR3 loop spans 14 amino acids. In germline, CDR1 is SGHNT, CDR2 YENEEA. Trimming shortened V by 0 bases and J by 4 bases, and 9 bases separated the two germline ends. CDR3: CASSLEGGSTEAFF. The CDR3 DNA is TGTGCCAGCAGCTTAGAGGGGGGGAGCACTGAAGCTTTCTTT.

The count of this clone is one. The chain joins TRBV9 to TRBJ2-7; no firm D call. Germline V gene sequence: CDR1 SGDLS, CDR2 YYNGEE. The V gene lost 0 bases and the J gene lost 3 bases, with 7 bases spanning the gap. This CDR3 has 13 residues. CDR3 residues: CASSVDERYEQYV. In nucleotides, the CDR3 is TGTGCCAGCAGCGTAGATGAGCGCTACGAGCAGTACGTC.

The chain carries TRBV28 and TRBJ2-6, with no clear D. CDR1 is MDHEN and CDR2 is SYDVKM in the germline V gene. V lost 7 bases, J lost 1 base, and 17 bases lay in between. This CDR3 is built from 17 residues. The CDR3 sequence is CASTHSPDVSGANVLTF. In DNA, the CDR3 is TGTGCCAGCACACACAGCCCGGATGTATCTGGGGCCAACGTCCTGACTTTC.

The CDR3 spells CASYSAGPQFF. CDR3 nucleotides: TGTGCCAGCTACTCTGCGGGGCCCCAGTTCTTC. The chain combines TRBV7-9 with TRBJ2-1; D perhaps matches TRBD2 (6 bases). CDR3 size: 11 residues. Germline CDR1 reads SEHNR; CDR2 reads FQNEAQ (reference sequence). V was cut by 8 bases and J by 13 bases, with 15 bases left in between.

V is TRBV5-1 and J is TRBJ2-2, with 10 positions matching TRBD1. V shed 4 bases and J 5 bases; nucleotides not matched to a gene: 8. This CDR3 is built from 16 residues. Germline loops: CDR1 SGHRS, CDR2 YFSETQ. The CDR3 DNA sequence: TGCGCCAGCAGCGCCGGGACAGGGGTAGGGACCGGGGAGCTGTTTTTT. It yields the protein CASSAGTGVGTGELFF. The whole variable domain, remainder taken from reference TRBV5-1 and TRBJ2-2, is KAGVTQTPRYLIKTRGQQVTLSCSPISGHRSVSWYQQTPGQGLQFLFEYFSETQRNKGNFPGRFSGRQFSNSRSEMNVSTLELGDSALYLCASSAGTGVGTGELFFGEGSRLTVL.

The V call is TRBV7-2, the J call TRBJ1-3; D remains ambiguous. This CDR3 has 14 amino acids. Trimming took off 8 bases at V and 0 bases at J, with 11 bases between the two ends. Germline CDR1 SGHTA, CDR2 FQGNSA. In DNA, the CDR3 is TGTGCCAGCGGTATCTGGAGCTCTGGAAACACCATATATTTT. This gives the protein CASGIWSSGNTIYF. Based on the CDR3 plus reference TRBV7-2 and TRBJ1-3, the full variable domain is GAGVSQSPSNKVTEKGKDVELRCDPISGHTALYWYRQSLGQGLEFLIYFQGNSAPDKSGLPSDRFSAERTGGSVSTLTIQRTQQEDSAVYLCASGIWSSGNTIYFGEGSWLTVV.

V and J are TRBV4-1 and TRBJ2-1; 9 positions match TRBD2. Trimming at V came to 0 bases and at J to 10 bases, leaving 10 bases not matched to a gene. CDR3 length: 16 residues. Germline values: CDR1 MGHRA, CDR2 YSYEKL. CDR3 coding DNA: TGCGCCAGCAGCCAAGATTCTAGCGGGGTTTCGGGCGAGCAGTTCTTC. Encoded protein: CASSQDSSGVSGEQFF.

This clone showed up just a few times. The V call is TRBV6-5, the J call TRBJ1-2, with TRBD1 as a possible D gene (5 bases). CDR3 length: 15 amino acids. Trimming removed 5 bases from V and 4 bases from J, with 17 bases in between. Germline-derived CDR1 and CDR2 are MNHEY and SVGAGI. The CDR3 DNA is TGTGCCAGCAGTCCCCGTTCGGGGGTACTCTATGGCTACACCTTC. Translating gives CASSPRSGVLYGYTF.

The chain uses TRBV2 and TRBJ1-5; a possible D gene is TRBD1 (5 bases). The CDR3 sequence is 14 residues long. Germline V gives CDR1 SNHLY, CDR2 FYNNEI. Trimming left V 7 bases short and J 5 bases short, with 15 bases between. CDR3 sequence reads: CASTGGQGHQPQHF. CDR3 DNA sequence: TGTGCCAGCACCGGAGGGCAGGGCCATCAGCCCCAGCATTTT.

The CDR3 DNA is TGCGCCAGCAGCTTCAACAGGTTTATGAACACTGAAGCTTTCTTT. Its protein product is CASSFNRFMNTEAFF. This chain connects TRBV5-1 to TRBJ1-1; possible D gene TRBD1, 5 bases. Germline lookup yields CDR1 SGHRS and CDR2 YFSETQ. Between the trimmed V and J ends, which lost 2 bases and 0 bases, there was a span of 11 bases. The CDR3 has 15 residues.

This clone was recorded many times. The limits of the CDR3 on the DNA are not certain, so only TCRdb's listed CDR3 is given. This rearrangement joins TRBV19 to TRBJ2-5; the table assigns TRBD2, which was not confirmed against the DNA. Germline CDR1 is LNHDA and CDR2 is SQIVND (reference sequence). The CDR3 spans 12 amino acids, including both terminal residues. CDR3 region: CASTSGQETQYF.

The chain recombines TRBV2 with TRBJ2-2; possible D gene TRBD2, 6 bases. Trimming shortened V by 7 bases and J by 2 bases, and 14 bases separated the two germline ends. Per germline, CDR1 SNHLY and CDR2 FYNNEI. The CDR3 is 15 residues long. CDR3 sequence reads: CASKPPGRNTGELFF. The CDR3 region has the DNA TGTGCCAGCAAGCCACCCGGGAGAAACACCGGGGAGCTGTTTTTT.